This T cell receptor beta chain was retrieved from a study of T cell responses to AZD1222 COVID-19 vaccine. Study findings and constraints: Clonal diversity may have been underestimated in mostly white British donors.

Assay used: immunoSEQ multiplex PCR; TCRdb lists only in-frame clones, some missing. The sample lists 84,000 or so clones, more than 75% occurring once. As for this clone: Its antigen is unidentified.

The CDR3 has 16 amino acids. Germline CDR1 is KGHSH and CDR2 is LQKENI. Trimming took 0 bases from V and 7 from J, leaving 16 bases between them. The chain is built from TRBV18 and TRBJ1-3; D gene uncertain. The receptor comes from an adult in good health. Sequences were derived from peripheral blood, sampled on day 0 of MenACWY control vaccination. In DNA form, the CDR3 reads TGTGCCAGCTCACCACCGGGCACGACGTTTGGGAACACCATATATTTT. Amino acid sequence: CASSPPGTTFGNTIYF.